A single sample is the source of the 10 T cell receptor beta chains below, sequenced in a study of T-cell reconstitution after alpha-beta-depleted transplantation in children. Unique molecular identifiers were incorporated during preparation of the TCRbeta library. Each CDR3 protein gets one entry after TCRdb re-called the PCR reads with MiXCR. Found here are around 800,000 distinct CDR3 sequences, roughly 15% of them singletons; the top ten hold around 4.5%. The sequencing used PBMCs, mostly from graft donor cells, collected 360 days after TCRalphabeta/CD19-depleted stem cell transplant. Receptor source: a male patient under 18 who had a stem cell transplant for acute lymphoblastic leukemia, so the T cells may come from the graft donor.

This chain joins TRBV5-1 and TRBJ2-2, with D tentatively TRBD1 (5 bases). This CDR3 has 17 residues. The V and J ends lost 0 bases and 3 bases respectively, with 15 bases between them. Germline V lookup: CDR1 SGHRS, CDR2 YFSETQ. The chain's CDR3 is CASSLGSFRAYTGELFF. Written as DNA, the CDR3 is TGCGCCAGCAGCTTGGGTAGCTTCAGGGCCTACACCGGGGAGCTGTTTTTT.

This clonotype was seen only once. The CDR3 DNA reads TGTGCCAGCAGCCCGATGAGTAGCGGGGGGCCCGAGCAGTACTTC. Its protein is CASSPMSSGGPEQYF. V gene TRBV4-2 combines with J gene TRBJ2-7, with TRBD2 identical over 10 bases. Germline loops: CDR1 LGHNA, CDR2 YNFKEQ. The CDR3 spans 15 residues. Trimming removed 4 bases from V and 6 bases from J; junction bases left unmatched: 9.

The V call is TRBV5-1, the J call TRBJ2-3, with a tentative D call TRBD2 (5 bases). V lost 1 base and J 1 base, leaving 13 bases between the germline ends. The CDR3 runs 16 residues. CDR1 is SGHRS and CDR2 is YFSETQ in the germline V gene. CDR3 in DNA: TGCGCCAGCAGCTTGTCCCGGGAACTACGCACAGATACGCAGTATTTT. It encodes CASSLSRELRTDTQYF.

The chain joins TRBV20-1 to TRBJ1-2; D gene uncertain. V gave up 3 bases and J gave up 4 bases, with 9 bases separating them. The CDR3 covers 12 residues. The germline V gene encodes CDR1 DFQATT and CDR2 SNEGSKA (reference sequence). In nucleotides, the CDR3 is TGCAGTGCTAGGTTTCCTCCCTATGGCTACACCTTC. Encoded protein: CSARFPPYGYTF.

The V and J genes are TRBV2 and TRBJ2-1, with TRBD2 as a possible D gene (6 bases). Per the germline V gene, CDR1 is SNHLY and CDR2 is FYNNEI. V was pared by 2 bases and J by 6 bases, with 14 bases between. The CDR3 runs 15 residues. CDR3 nucleotide sequence: TGTGCCAGCAGTGAATGGCCTAGCGCTAGCAATGAGCAGTTCTTC. Protein: CASSEWPSASNEQFF.

This clonotype was counted a few times. The chain carries TRBV27 and TRBJ2-7; D gene ambiguous. V lost 3 bases and J lost 0, with 9 bases in between. Germline V CDR1 and CDR2: MNHEY, SMNVEV (reference sequence). The CDR3 has 14 residues. The CDR3 DNA reads TGTGCCAGCAGTTTTGGGTCCATCTCCTACGAGCAGTACTTC. Translating gives CASSFGSISYEQYF.

The chain is built from TRBV20-1 and TRBJ2-1; D unresolved. Germline CDR1 DFQATT, CDR2 SNEGSKA (reference sequence). V shed 4 bases and J shed 8 bases, with 15 bases lying between them. The CDR3 consists of 13 residues. The CDR3 DNA sequence: TGCAGTGCTACCCCCCAGGTAGCCTATGAGCAGTTCTTC. Its translation: CSATPQVAYEQFF.

This clonotype was seen a handful of times. This rearrangement joins TRBV9 to TRBJ2-6, with 7 bases matching TRBD1. With 3 bases clipped from V and 2 bases from J, the junction kept 2 bases outside the gene matches. The CDR3 is 15 amino acids. In germline, CDR1 is SGDLS, CDR2 YYNGEE. CDR3 loop: CASSGQGTGANVLTF. CDR3 in DNA: TGTGCCAGCAGCGGACAGGGTACTGGGGCCAACGTCCTGACTTTC.

There are a few counts of this clonotype. V is TRBV14 and J is TRBJ2-3, with D possibly matching TRBD1 (6 bases). This CDR3 is built from 15 residues. V was cut by 0 bases and J by 6 bases, with 13 bases left in between. CDR1 and CDR2 from the germline V gene are SGHDN and FVKESK. For the CDR3, the DNA is TGTGCCAGCAGCCAAGATGACAGGCGGTGGGATACGCAGTATTTT. Translating gives CASSQDDRRWDTQYF.

This clonotype was found a few times. V gene TRBV6-1 combines with J gene TRBJ2-5; D tentatively reads TRBD1 or TRBD2 (5 bases each). From germline, CDR1 is MNHNS and CDR2 SASEGT. V was shortened by 7 bases and J by 0 bases, with 12 bases between the two germline ends. The CDR3 length is 14 residues. This chain's CDR3 is CASTRGPYQETQYF. In DNA, the CDR3 is TGTGCCAGCACACGGGGCCCGTACCAAGAGACCCAGTACTTC.